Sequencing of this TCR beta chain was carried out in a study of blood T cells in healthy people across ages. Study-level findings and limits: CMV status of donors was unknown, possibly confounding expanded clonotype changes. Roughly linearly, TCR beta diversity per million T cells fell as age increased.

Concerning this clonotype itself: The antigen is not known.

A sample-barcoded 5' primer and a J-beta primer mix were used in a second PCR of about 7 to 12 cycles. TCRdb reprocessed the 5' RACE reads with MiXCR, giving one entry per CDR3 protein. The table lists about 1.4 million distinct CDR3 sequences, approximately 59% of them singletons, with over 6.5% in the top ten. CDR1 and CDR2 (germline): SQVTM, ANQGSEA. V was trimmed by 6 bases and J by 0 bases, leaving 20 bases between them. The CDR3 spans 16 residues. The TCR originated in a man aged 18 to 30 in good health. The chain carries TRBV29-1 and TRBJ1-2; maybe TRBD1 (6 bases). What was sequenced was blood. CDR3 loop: CSVDHLQGSPNYGYTF. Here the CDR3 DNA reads TGCAGCGTCGACCACCTACAGGGAAGCCCTAACTATGGCTACACCTTC.